These T cell receptor beta chains were read from a single sample in a study of T-cell reconstitution after alpha-beta-depleted transplantation in children. TCRdb used MiXCR to reprocess the PCR reads, holding one entry per CDR3 protein. This sample has hundreds of thousands of distinct CDR3 sequences, with approximately 13% found just once. Sequenced material: PBMCs, mostly from graft donor cells, taken 360 days after TCRalphabeta/CD19-depleted stem cell transplant. The source of these receptors is a male patient younger than 18 who had a stem cell transplant for acute myeloid leukemia, so the T cells may come from the graft donor. The CDR3 runs from the conserved cysteine through the conserved F or W. The order of the fields is V gene, D gene, clone size, J gene, CDR3 protein, CDR3 DNA. A D gene is named only where the DNA matches it firmly. Clone size, where shown, is once, few, many, or a class for clones that have expanded.

V: TRBV20-1; D: NA; size: NA; J: TRBJ1-1; CDR3: CSLIKPGQNTEAFF; DNA: TGCAGCTTGATAAAACCGGGACAGAACACTGAAGCTTTCTTT
V: TRBV6-2/TRBV6-3; D: NA; size: many; J: TRBJ2-7; CDR3: CASSLRGSPSSYEQYF; DNA: TGTGCCAGCAGTTTACGAGGGAGCCCTAGCTCCTACGAGCAGTACTTC
V: TRBV28; D: TRBD1; size: few; J: TRBJ1-6; CDR3: CASSSGTGGVNNSPLHF; DNA: TGTGCCAGCAGTTCCGGGACAGGGGGAGTCAATAATTCACCCCTCCACTTT
V: TRBV24-1; D: TRBD1; size: once; J: TRBJ2-6; CDR3: CATSERPGQGAPGANVLTF; DNA: TGTGCCACCAGTGAACGCCCGGGACAGGGGGCTCCTGGGGCCAACGTCCTGACTTTC
V: TRBV20-1; D: TRBD2; size: NA; J: TRBJ2-3; CDR3: CSSGEGGDTQYF; DNA: TGCAGCTCGGGGGAGGGAGGAGATACGCAGTATTTT
V: TRBV6-4; D: TRBD1; size: few; J: TRBJ2-3; CDR3: CASSQGTGRTDTQYF; DNA: TGTGCCAGCAGTCAAGGGACAGGGAGGACAGATACGCAGTATTTT
V: TRBV6-1; D: NA; size: NA; J: TRBJ2-4; CDR3: CASSTIIQGLAKNIQYF; DNA: TGTGCCAGCAGCACGATTATCCAGGGATTAGCCAAAAACATTCAGTACTTC
V: TRBV27; D: TRBD2; size: NA; J: TRBJ2-7; CDR3: CASRVGGLAGAYEQYF; DNA: TGTGCCAGCAGAGTAGGGGGACTAGCGGGAGCCTACGAGCAGTACTTC
V: TRBV5-1; D: NA; size: few; J: TRBJ2-7; CDR3: CASRTASSYEQYF; DNA: TGCGCCAGCAGGACAGCTAGCTCCTACGAGCAGTACTTC
V: TRBV15; D: TRBD2; size: few; J: TRBJ2-7; CDR3: CATSRDHSGTYEQYF; DNA: TGTGCCACCAGCAGAGATCATAGCGGGACCTACGAGCAGTACTTC
V: TRBV7-9; D: NA; size: many; J: TRBJ2-7; CDR3: CASSLVTSMGEQYF; DNA: TGTGCCAGCAGCTTAGTCACTTCGATGGGGGAGCAGTACTTC
V: TRBV29-1; D: NA; size: many; J: TRBJ2-3; CDR3: CSVHRRLTDTQYF; DNA: TGCAGCGTCCACAGGCGCCTCACAGATACGCAGTATTTT
V: TRBV12-3/TRBV12-4; D: TRBD1; size: NA; J: TRBJ2-6; CDR3: CASSSAGGPSGANVLTF; DNA: TGTGCCAGCAGCTCGGCAGGGGGACCGTCTGGGGCCAACGTCCTGACTTTC
V: TRBV19; D: TRBD2; size: few; J: TRBJ2-1; CDR3: CASSPSSGLSYNEQFF; DNA: TGTGCCAGTAGTCCTAGTAGCGGGCTCTCCTACAATGAGCAGTTCTTC
V: TRBV20-1; D: TRBD1; size: few; J: TRBJ2-7; CDR3: CSARGRGQGAYEQYF; DNA: TGCAGTGCTAGAGGCCGGGGACAGGGGGCCTACGAGCAGTACTTC
V: TRBV29-1; D: TRBD1; size: many; J: TRBJ2-4; CDR3: CSVETGGNIQYF; DNA: TGCAGCGTTGAAACAGGGGGGAACATTCAGTACTTC
V: TRBV6-2/TRBV6-3; D: TRBD2; size: NA; J: TRBJ2-2; CDR3: CASIKRGGSWTGELFF; DNA: TGTGCCAGCATCAAGCGAGGCGGGAGTTGGACCGGGGAGCTGTTTTTT
V: TRBV28; D: NA; size: few; J: TRBJ2-5; CDR3: CASSFAGQETQYF; DNA: TGTGCCAGCAGTTTCGCGGGACAAGAGACCCAGTACTTC
V: TRBV29-1; D: TRBD2; size: few; J: TRBJ2-3; CDR3: CSVLLAGSPSTDTQYF; DNA: TGCAGCGTTCTGCTAGCGGGATCCCCTAGCACAGATACGCAGTATTTT
V: TRBV28; D: TRBD1; size: many; J: TRBJ2-1; CDR3: CASSTGTGENEQFF; DNA: TGTGCCAGCAGCACCGGGACAGGGGAGAATGAGCAGTTCTTC
V: TRBV29-1; D: TRBD2; size: NA; J: TRBJ2-1; CDR3: CSVLVAGWGSRGQFF; DNA: TGCAGCGTTTTAGTAGCGGGATGGGGATCGAGGGGGCAGTTCTTC
V: TRBV19; D: TRBD2; size: few; J: TRBJ2-3; CDR3: CASSISQRTDRGADTQYF; DNA: TGTGCCAGTAGTATAAGCCAGCGGACGGATCGGGGGGCAGATACGCAGTATTTT
V: TRBV25-1; D: NA; size: NA; J: TRBJ1-2; CDR3: CASSESRGGYGYTF; DNA: TGTGCCAGCAGTGAATCTCGGGGGGGCTATGGCTACACCTTC